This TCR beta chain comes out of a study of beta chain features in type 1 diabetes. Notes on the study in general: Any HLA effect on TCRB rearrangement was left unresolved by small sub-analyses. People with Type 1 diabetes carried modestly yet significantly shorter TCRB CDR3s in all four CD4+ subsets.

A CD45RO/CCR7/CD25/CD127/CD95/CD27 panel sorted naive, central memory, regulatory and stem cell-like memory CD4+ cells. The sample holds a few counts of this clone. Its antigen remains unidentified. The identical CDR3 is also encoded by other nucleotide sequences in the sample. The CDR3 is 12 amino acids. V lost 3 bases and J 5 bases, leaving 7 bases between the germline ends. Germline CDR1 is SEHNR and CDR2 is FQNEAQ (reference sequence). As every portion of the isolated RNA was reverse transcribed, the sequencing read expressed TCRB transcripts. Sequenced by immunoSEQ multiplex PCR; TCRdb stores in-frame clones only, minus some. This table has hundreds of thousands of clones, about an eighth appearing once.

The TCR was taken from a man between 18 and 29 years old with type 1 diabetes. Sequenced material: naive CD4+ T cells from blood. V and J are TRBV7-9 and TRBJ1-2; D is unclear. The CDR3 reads CASSLDLYGYTF. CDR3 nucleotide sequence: TGTGCCAGCAGCTTGGACTTATATGGCTACACCTTC.